One sample yielded the 15 T cell receptor beta chains listed below, sequenced in a study of blood T cells in healthy people across ages. Together with a sample-barcoded 5' primer, a J-beta primer mix was included in a second PCR lasting roughly 7 to 11 cycles. TCRdb used MiXCR to reprocess the 5' RACE reads, holding one entry per CDR3 protein. Of more than 800,000 distinct CDR3 sequences in the sample, around 30% were seen once. Sequences were obtained from blood. These TCRs come from a woman older than 75 in good health.

This clonotype was seen more than once but under ten times. This chain links TRBV25-1 with TRBJ1-1; a possible D gene is TRBD1 (5 bases). V was trimmed by 5 bases and J by 4 bases, leaving 14 bases between them. Germline-derived CDR1 and CDR2 are MGHDK and SYGVNS. The CDR3 totals 14 residues. The CDR3 spells CASSKGGVSTEAFF. DNA for the CDR3: TGTGCCAGCAGTAAAGGAGGGGTTAGCACTGAAGCTTTCTTT.

The chain carries TRBV14 and TRBJ1-1; D perhaps matches TRBD1 (5 bases). Per the germline V gene, CDR1 is SGHDN and CDR2 is FVKESK. Between the trimmed V and J ends, which lost 2 bases and 0 bases, there was a span of 10 bases. This CDR3 is 15 amino acids long. The CDR3 bases are TGTGCCAGCAGCCAACATCCGGGGGTGAACACTGAAGCTTTCTTT. Its protein is CASSQHPGVNTEAFF.

As concerns this clonotype: It may be a read error: a sequence one base away is much more abundant. The chain joins TRBV12-3 or TRBV12-4 to TRBJ2-1; D uncertain. There are 14 residues in the CDR3. The DNA of the CDR3 is TGTGCCAACAGTTTCTCGAGGATCTACAATGAGCAGTTCTTC. This sequence encodes CANSFSRIYNEQFF.

There are a few counts of this clonotype. The V call is TRBV12-3 or TRBV12-4, the J call TRBJ2-3; 11 bases line up with TRBD2. This CDR3 is 14 amino acids long. V gave up 7 bases and J gave up 6 bases; unmatched junction bases: 6. The CDR3 DNA reads as TGTGCCAGCACCAATAGCGGGGGGGCCGATACGCAGTATTTT. Translation gives CASTNSGGADTQYF.

This clonotype came up many times. V is TRBV4-1 and J is TRBJ2-7; maybe TRBD1 (5 bases). The CDR3 is 11 residues long. Per the germline V gene, CDR1 is MGHRA and CDR2 is YSYEKL. Deletions cut 8 bases from V and 6 bases from J, with 11 bases between. The CDR3 loop reads CASAQRGEQYF. The DNA for the CDR3 is TGCGCCAGCGCTCAAAGGGGCGAGCAGTACTTC.

A word on this clonotype: Since a much larger clone is just one base distant, this may be a read error. The rearrangement joins TRBV7-2 to TRBJ2-4, with a possible D match to TRBD2 (5 bases). This CDR3 comprises 15 residues. The germline V and J ends were trimmed by 5 bases and 13 bases, with 24 bases remaining between them. Germline CDR1 reads SGHTA; CDR2 reads FQGNSA. The CDR3 is CASSPRPEVYNEQYF. CDR3 DNA: TGTGCCAGCAGCCCCAGACCGGAGGTATACAATGAGCAGTACTTC.

This clonotype was observed a few times. The chain joins TRBV6-2 or TRBV6-3 to TRBJ2-7; D gene uncertain. Germline CDR1 is MNHEY and CDR2 is SVGEGT. Trimming took off 6 bases at V and 3 bases at J, with 12 bases between the two ends. The CDR3 contains 13 residues. CDR3 protein: CASSPPLIYEQYF. Written as DNA, the CDR3 is TGTGCCAGCAGCCCACCCCTAATCTACGAGCAGTACTTC.

This clonotype has just a few counts. This chain uses TRBV19 with TRBJ1-5; 8 bases are a match to TRBD1. V shed 4 bases and J 5 bases; nucleotides not matched to a gene: 7. The CDR3 sequence is 15 residues long. Germline values: CDR1 LNHDA, CDR2 SQIVND (reference sequence). This chain's CDR3 is CASSKDDRGYQPQHF. CDR3 sequence (DNA): TGTGCCAGTAGTAAGGACGACAGGGGATATCAGCCCCAGCATTTT.

This clonotype has a count of ten or more. The chain couples TRBV9 to TRBJ1-2, with TRBD1 identical over 8 bases. Germline loops: CDR1 SGDLS, CDR2 YYNGEE. The CDR3 is 14 residues long. V lost 3 bases to trimming and J lost 0 bases; unmatched junction nucleotides: 1. This CDR3 reads CASSETGANYGYTF. CDR3 DNA sequence: TGTGCCAGCAGCGAGACAGGGGCTAACTATGGCTACACCTTC. The full variable domain, with the rest looked up from reference TRBV9 and TRBJ1-2, is DSGVTQTPKHLITATGQRVTLRCSPRSGDLSVYWYQQSLDQGLQFLIQYYNGEERAKGNILERFSAQQFPDLHSELNLSSLELGDSALYFCASSETGANYGYTFGSGTRLTVV.

This clonotype came up many times. This chain uses TRBV12-3 or TRBV12-4 with TRBJ1-1, with D possibly TRBD1 on 5 matching bases. The length of the CDR3 is 12 residues. Trimming took off 6 bases at V and 5 bases at J, with 10 bases between the two ends. CDR3 sequence reads: CASRLGGTEAFF. Here the CDR3 DNA reads TGTGCCAGCAGACTCGGGGGTACTGAAGCTTTCTTT.

This clonotype was recorded at least ten times. V gene TRBV2 combines with J gene TRBJ2-5, with D possibly TRBD1 on 6 matching bases. The CDR3 extends over 12 amino acids. Between the trimmed V and J ends, which lost 9 bases and 5 bases, there was a span of 13 bases. Per germline, CDR1 SNHLY and CDR2 FYNNEI. The chain's CDR3 is CASTGTGETQYF. CDR3 DNA sequence: TGTGCCAGTACAGGGACGGGGGAGACCCAGTACTTC. The entire variable domain, with the rest obtained from reference TRBV2 and TRBJ2-5, is as follows: EPEVTQTPSHQVTQMGQEVILRCVPISNHLYFYWYRQILGQKVEFLVSFYNNEISEKSEIFDDQFSVERPDGSNFTLKIRSTKLEDSAMYFCASTGTGETQYFGPGTRLLVL.

On this clonotype: A much larger clone differs from this one at a single base, so this may be a read error. The chain couples TRBV6-5 to TRBJ2-1, with 7 bases that match TRBD1. Germline CDR1 and CDR2: MNHEY and SVGAGI. The CDR3 has 16 amino acids. Written as DNA, the CDR3 is TGTGCCGGCAGCCGCCCACGTCAGGGGGCCTACAATGAGCAGTTCTTC. Its protein product is CAGSRPRQGAYNEQFF.

The chain has TRBV20-1 and TRBJ1-2; 11 bases are shared with TRBD1. The CDR3 has 19 residues. CDR1 is DFQATT, CDR2 SNEGSKA, per germline (reference sequence). V lost 0 bases, J lost 7 bases, and 19 bases stayed unmatched. In DNA, the CDR3 is TGCAGTGCTAGAGATTGGGTGGGACAGGGGGTCCTAAGGGGTGGTGGCTACACCTTC. It encodes CSARDWVGQGVLRGGGYTF.

This clonotype came up many times. V is TRBV20-1 and J is TRBJ1-6, with D possibly matching TRBD1 (6 bases). Trimming shortened V by 6 bases and J by 7 bases, and 13 bases separated the two germline ends. This CDR3 region has 13 residues. Germline loops: CDR1 DFQATT, CDR2 SNEGSKA (reference sequence). In nucleotides, the CDR3 is TGCAGTGCCAAGGACAGATACAATTCACCCCTCCACTTT. This encodes CSAKDRYNSPLHF.

This clonotype was detected once. This chain links TRBV15 with TRBJ1-2; D is ambiguous. V shed 0 bases and J shed 1 base, with 12 bases lying between them. There are 16 residues in the CDR3. Per germline, CDR1 LNHNV and CDR2 YYDKDF (reference sequence). CDR3 amino acids: CATSRDNAWSNYGYTF. In nucleotides, the CDR3 is TGTGCCACCAGCAGAGACAACGCATGGAGTAACTATGGCTACACCTTC.